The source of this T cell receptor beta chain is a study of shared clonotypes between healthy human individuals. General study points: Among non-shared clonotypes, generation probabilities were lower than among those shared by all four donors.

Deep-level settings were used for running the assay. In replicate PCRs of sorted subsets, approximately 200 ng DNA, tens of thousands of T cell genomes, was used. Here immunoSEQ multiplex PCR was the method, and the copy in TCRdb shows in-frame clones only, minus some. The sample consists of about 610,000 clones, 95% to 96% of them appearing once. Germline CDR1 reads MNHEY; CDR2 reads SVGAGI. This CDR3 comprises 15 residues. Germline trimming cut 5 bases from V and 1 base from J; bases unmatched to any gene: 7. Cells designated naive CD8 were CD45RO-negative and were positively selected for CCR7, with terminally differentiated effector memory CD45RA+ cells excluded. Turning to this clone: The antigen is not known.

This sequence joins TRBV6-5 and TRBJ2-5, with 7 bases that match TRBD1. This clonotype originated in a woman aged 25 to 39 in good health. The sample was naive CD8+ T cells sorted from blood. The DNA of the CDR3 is TGTGCCAGCAGTCTGTACCGGGACAGCCAAGAGACCCAGTACTTC. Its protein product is CASSLYRDSQETQYF.